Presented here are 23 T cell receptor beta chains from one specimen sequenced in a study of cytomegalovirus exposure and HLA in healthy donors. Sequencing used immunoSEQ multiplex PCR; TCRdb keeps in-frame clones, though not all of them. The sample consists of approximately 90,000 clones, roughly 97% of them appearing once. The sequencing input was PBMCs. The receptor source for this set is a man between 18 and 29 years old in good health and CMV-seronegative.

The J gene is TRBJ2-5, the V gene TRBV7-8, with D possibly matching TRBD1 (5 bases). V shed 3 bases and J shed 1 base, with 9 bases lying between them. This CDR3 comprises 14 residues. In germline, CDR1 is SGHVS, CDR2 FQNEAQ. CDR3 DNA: TGTGCCAGCAGCTTCGACAGAGCCCAAGAGACCCAGTACTTC. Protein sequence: CASSFDRAQETQYF.

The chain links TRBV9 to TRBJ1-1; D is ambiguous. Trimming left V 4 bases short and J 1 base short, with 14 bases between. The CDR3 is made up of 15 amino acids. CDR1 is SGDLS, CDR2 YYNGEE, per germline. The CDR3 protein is CASSPQVLTNTEAFF. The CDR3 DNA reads TGTGCCAGCAGCCCGCAGGTTTTGACGAACACTGAAGCTTTCTTT.

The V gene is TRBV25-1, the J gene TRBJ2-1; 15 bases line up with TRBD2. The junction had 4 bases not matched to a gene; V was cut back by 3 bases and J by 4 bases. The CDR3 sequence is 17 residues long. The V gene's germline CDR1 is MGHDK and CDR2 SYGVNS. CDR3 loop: CASSDRGLAGGYNEQFF. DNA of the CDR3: TGTGCCAGCAGTGACCGCGGACTAGCGGGAGGGTACAATGAGCAGTTCTTC.

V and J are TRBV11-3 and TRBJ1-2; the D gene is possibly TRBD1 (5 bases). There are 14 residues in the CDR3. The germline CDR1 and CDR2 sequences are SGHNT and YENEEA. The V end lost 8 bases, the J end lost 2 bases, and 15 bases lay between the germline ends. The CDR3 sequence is CASSGDKGNYGYTF. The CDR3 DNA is TGTGCCAGCTCGGGGGATAAGGGAAACTATGGCTACACCTTC.

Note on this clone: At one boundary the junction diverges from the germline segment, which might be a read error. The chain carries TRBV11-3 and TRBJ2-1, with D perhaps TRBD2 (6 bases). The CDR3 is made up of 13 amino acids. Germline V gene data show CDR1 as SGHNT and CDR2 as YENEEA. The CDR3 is CASSTTNQRAHLF. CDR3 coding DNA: TGTGCCAGCAGCACAACTAACCAGCGGGCACATCTCTTC.

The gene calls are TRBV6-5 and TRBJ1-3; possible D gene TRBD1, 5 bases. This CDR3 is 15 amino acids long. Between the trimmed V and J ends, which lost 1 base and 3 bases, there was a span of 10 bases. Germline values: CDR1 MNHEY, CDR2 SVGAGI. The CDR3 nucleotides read TGTGCCAGCAGTTACTATTCGGGGGGTGGAAACACCATATATTTT. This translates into CASSYYSGGGNTIYF.

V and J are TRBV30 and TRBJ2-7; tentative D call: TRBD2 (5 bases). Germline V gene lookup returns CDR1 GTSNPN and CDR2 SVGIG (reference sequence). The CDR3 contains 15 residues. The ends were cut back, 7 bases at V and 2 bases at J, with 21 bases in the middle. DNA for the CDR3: TGTGCCTCCCTCCGGGAAAACCCCTTTCCCTACGAGCAGTACTTC. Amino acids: CASLRENPFPYEQYF.

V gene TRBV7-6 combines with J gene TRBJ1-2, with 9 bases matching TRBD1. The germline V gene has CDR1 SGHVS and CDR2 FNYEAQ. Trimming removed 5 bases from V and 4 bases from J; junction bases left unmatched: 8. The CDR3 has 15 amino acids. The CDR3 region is CASSLTTGGTYGYTF. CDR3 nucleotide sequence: TGTGCCAGCAGCCTAACTACAGGGGGCACCTATGGCTACACCTTC.

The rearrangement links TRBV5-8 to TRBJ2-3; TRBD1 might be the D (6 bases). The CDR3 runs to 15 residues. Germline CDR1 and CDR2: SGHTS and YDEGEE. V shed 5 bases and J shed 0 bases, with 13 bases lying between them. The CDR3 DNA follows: TGTGCCAGCAGGTTTGACAGGCGTAGCACAGATACGCAGTATTTT. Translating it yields CASRFDRRSTDTQYF.

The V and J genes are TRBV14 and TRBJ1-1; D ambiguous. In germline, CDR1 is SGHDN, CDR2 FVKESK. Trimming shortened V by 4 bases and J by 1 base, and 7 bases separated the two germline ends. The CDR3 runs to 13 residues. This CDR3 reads CASSPSGNTEAFF. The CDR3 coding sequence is TGTGCCAGCAGCCCTTCAGGGAACACTGAAGCTTTCTTT. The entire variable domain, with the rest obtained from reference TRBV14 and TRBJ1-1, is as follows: EAGVTQFPSHSVIEKGQTVTLRCDPISGHDNLYWYRRVMGKEIKFLLHFVKESKQDESGMPNNRFLAERTGGTYSTLKVQPAELEDSGVYFCASSPSGNTEAFFGQGTRLTVV.

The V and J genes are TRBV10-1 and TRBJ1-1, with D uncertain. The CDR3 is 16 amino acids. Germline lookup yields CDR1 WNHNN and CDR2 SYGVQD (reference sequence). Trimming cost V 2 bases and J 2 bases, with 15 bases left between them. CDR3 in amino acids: CASSEGNPLTNTEAFF. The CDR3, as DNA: TGCGCCAGCAGTGAGGGCAACCCCCTCACCAACACTGAAGCTTTCTTT.

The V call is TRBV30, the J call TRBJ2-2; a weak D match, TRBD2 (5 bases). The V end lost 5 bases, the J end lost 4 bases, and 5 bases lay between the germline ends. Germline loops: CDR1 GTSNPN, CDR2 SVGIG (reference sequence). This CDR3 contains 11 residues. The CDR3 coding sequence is TGTGCCTGGGGAGGCACCGGGGAGCTGTTTTTT. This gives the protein CAWGGTGELFF.

CDR3: CASSKRTGGHNQPQHF. The CDR3 nucleotides are TGTGCCAGCAGCAAAAGGACAGGGGGACACAATCAGCCCCAGCATTTT. The J gene is TRBJ1-5, the V gene TRBV13, with 10 bases identical to TRBD1. The germline CDR1 and CDR2 sequences are PRHDT and FYEKMQ (reference sequence). The junction had 7 bases not matched to a gene; V was cut back by 5 bases and J by 3 bases. The CDR3 totals 16 residues.

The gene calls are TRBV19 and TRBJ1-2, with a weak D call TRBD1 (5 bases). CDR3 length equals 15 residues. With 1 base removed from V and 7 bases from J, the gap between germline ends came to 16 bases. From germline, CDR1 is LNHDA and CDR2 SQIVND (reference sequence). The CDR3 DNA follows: TGTGCCAGTAGTATAGTCCCAGACTGGGGCGGTGGCTACACCTTC. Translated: CASSIVPDWGGGYTF.

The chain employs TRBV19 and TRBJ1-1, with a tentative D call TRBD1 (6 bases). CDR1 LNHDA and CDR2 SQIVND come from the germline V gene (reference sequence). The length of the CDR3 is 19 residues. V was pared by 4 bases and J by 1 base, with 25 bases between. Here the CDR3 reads CASSNRAGGTTFWNTEAFF. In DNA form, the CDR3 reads TGTGCCAGTAGTAATCGTGCGGGGGGCACCACTTTCTGGAACACTGAAGCTTTCTTT.

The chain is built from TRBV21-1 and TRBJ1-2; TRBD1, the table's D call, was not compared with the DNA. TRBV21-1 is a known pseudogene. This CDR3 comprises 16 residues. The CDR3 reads CASSKEEWGQDYGYTF. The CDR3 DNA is TGTGCCAGCAGCAAAGAGGAATGGGGACAGGACTATGGCTACACCTTC.

Here the CDR3 reads CASSLTEQGQGVRETQYF. CDR3 in DNA: TGTGCCAGCAGTTTAACCGAGCAGGGGCAGGGGGTGAGGGAGACCCAGTACTTC. This chain links TRBV28 with TRBJ2-5, with 7 positions matching TRBD1. The junction had 17 bases not matched to a gene; V was cut back by 2 bases and J by 5 bases. Looked up from germline, CDR1 is MDHEN and CDR2 is SYDVKM. This CDR3 region has 18 residues.

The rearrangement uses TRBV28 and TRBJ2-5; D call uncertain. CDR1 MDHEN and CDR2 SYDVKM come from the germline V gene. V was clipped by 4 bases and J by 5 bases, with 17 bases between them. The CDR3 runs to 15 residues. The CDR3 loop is CASSSNIDPRETQYF. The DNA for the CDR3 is TGTGCCAGCAGTTCAAATATAGACCCTAGGGAGACCCAGTACTTC. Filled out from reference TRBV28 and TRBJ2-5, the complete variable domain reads DVKVTQSSRYLVKRTGEKVFLECVQDMDHENMFWYRQDPGLGLRLIYFSYDVKMKEKGDIPEGYSVSREKKERFSLILESASTNQTSMYLCASSSNIDPRETQYFGPGTRLLVL.

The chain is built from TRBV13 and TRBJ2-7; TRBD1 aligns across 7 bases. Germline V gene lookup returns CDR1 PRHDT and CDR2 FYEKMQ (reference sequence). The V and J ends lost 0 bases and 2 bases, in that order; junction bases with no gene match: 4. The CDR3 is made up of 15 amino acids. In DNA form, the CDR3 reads TGTGCCAGCAGCTTAGGGGGGGACAGAACCTACGAGCAGTACTTC. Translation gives CASSLGGDRTYEQYF.

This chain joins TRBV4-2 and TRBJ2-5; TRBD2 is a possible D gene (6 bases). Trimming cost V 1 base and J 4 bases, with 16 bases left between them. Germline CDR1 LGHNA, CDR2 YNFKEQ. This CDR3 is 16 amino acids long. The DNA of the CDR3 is TGTGCCAGCAGCCAAGTTGGGACCAAGGGAGGAGAGACCCAGTACTTC. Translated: CASSQVGTKGGETQYF.

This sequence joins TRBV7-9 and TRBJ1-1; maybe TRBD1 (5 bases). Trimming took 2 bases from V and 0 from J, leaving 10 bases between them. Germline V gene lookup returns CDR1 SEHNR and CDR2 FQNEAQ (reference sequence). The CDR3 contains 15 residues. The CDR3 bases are TGTGCCAGCAGCTTATTAGGGGCCTTGAACACTGAAGCTTTCTTT. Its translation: CASSLLGALNTEAFF.

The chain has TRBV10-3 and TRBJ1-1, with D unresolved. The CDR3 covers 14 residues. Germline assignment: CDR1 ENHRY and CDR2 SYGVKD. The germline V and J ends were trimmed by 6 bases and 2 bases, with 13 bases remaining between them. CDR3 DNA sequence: TGTGCCATCAGCGTTAACCGGGGAAACACTGAAGCTTTCTTT. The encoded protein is CAISVNRGNTEAFF.

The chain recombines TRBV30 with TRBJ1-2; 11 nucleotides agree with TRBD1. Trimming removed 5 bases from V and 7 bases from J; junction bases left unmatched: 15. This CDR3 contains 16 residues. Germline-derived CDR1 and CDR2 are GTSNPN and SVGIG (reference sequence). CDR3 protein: CAWAPDRGRTPGGYTF. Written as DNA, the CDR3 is TGTGCCTGGGCGCCGGACAGGGGGCGCACCCCAGGTGGCTACACCTTC.